A single sample is the source of the 17 T cell receptor beta chains below, sequenced in a study of T cell repertoires in cytomegalovirus infection. These receptors have no identified antigens. TCRdb independently ran MiXCR on the reads; one entry per CDR3 protein. The sample yields about 340,000 distinct CDR3 sequences, 25% to 35% seen once. Sequenced here: cultured PBMCs, sampled from culture after CMV antigen stimulation. These TCRs come from a human donor in good health (CMV status not recorded). Some clones in this sample may be carry-over from other donors' samples.

The chain combines TRBV7-3 with TRBJ1-1; weak D call: TRBD1 (5 bases). V lost 5 bases and J lost 7, with 14 bases in between. The CDR3 covers 13 residues. Germline assignment: CDR1 SGHTA and CDR2 FQGTGA. CDR3 DNA: TGTGCCAGCAGCCCAGGGCGATCAGATGAAGCTTTCTTT. This encodes CASSPGRSDEAFF.

The chain links TRBV6-6 to TRBJ1-2; D gene ambiguous. The V gene lost 0 bases and the J gene lost 4 bases, with 6 bases spanning the gap. Germline assignment: CDR1 MNHNY and CDR2 SVGAGI (reference sequence). The CDR3 spans 13 residues. CDR3 residues: CASSYSPRYGYTF. The CDR3, as DNA: TGTGCCAGCAGTTACTCACCCCGCTATGGCTACACCTTC.

The table lists this clonotype with a few counts. The V call is TRBV5-1, the J call TRBJ2-2; the D gene could be TRBD1 or TRBD2 (6 bases each). The germline V gene has CDR1 SGHRS and CDR2 YFSETQ. With 4 bases removed from V and 1 base from J, the gap between germline ends came to 14 bases. CDR3 length: 16 amino acids. The CDR3, as DNA: TGCGCCAGCAGCAGGCGGGACATATTGAACACCGGGGAGCTGTTTTTT. Amino acid sequence: CASSRRDILNTGELFF.

This clonotype was observed a single time. A much more abundant neighbour one base away suggests this may be a read error. This chain links TRBV27 with TRBJ1-3; D is unclear. Germline CDR1 is MNHEY and CDR2 is SMNVEV (reference sequence). There are 16 residues in the CDR3. The CDR3 protein is CASSLSGEHSGNTKYF. In DNA, the CDR3 is TGTGCCAGCAGTTTATCCGGGGAGCACTCTGGAAACACCAAATATTTT.

V usage is TRBV28 and J usage is TRBJ2-5; maybe TRBD2 (6 bases). This CDR3 has 15 amino acids. V dropped 6 bases and J dropped 1 base, with 15 bases sitting between them. From germline, CDR1 is MDHEN and CDR2 SYDVKM. The CDR3 DNA reads as TGTGCCAGCAGCCTTGAGTGGACTACCCAAGAGACCCAGTACTTC. This gives the protein CASSLEWTTQETQYF. Full variable domain (missing parts from reference TRBV28 and TRBJ2-5): DVKVTQSSRYLVKRTGEKVFLECVQDMDHENMFWYRQDPGLGLRLIYFSYDVKMKEKGDIPEGYSVSREKKERFSLILESASTNQTSMYLCASSLEWTTQETQYFGPGTRLLVL.

The chain uses TRBV7-9 and TRBJ1-1; 8 bases match TRBD1. Germline CDR1 SEHNR, CDR2 FQNEAQ (reference sequence). The CDR3 length is 16 residues. After removal of 3 bases from V and 1 base from J, the junction contained 7 bases not matched to a gene. The DNA for the CDR3 is TGTGCCAGCAGCTTGAGGACAGGGCGAGGGAACACTGAAGCTTTCTTT. This codes for CASSLRTGRGNTEAFF.

V is TRBV10-3 and J is TRBJ2-1; the D is unclear. The CDR3 has 11 amino acids. Deletions cut 4 bases from V and 10 bases from J, with 8 bases between. CDR1 is ENHRY and CDR2 is SYGVKD in the germline V gene. The CDR3 sequence is CAISGVGEQFF. The CDR3 DNA reads TGTGCCATCAGTGGAGTGGGGGAGCAGTTCTTC.

The chain combines TRBV15 with TRBJ2-5, with D hard to call. V lost 3 bases and J 0 bases, leaving 14 bases between the germline ends. CDR1 is LNHNV and CDR2 is YYDKDF in the germline V gene (reference sequence). The CDR3 has 16 amino acids. CDR3 in amino acids: CATSRAQTWYQETQYF. CDR3 nucleotide sequence: TGTGCCACCAGCAGGGCGCAAACTTGGTACCAAGAGACCCAGTACTTC.

The rearrangement links TRBV7-9 to TRBJ2-7; perhaps TRBD1 as D (5 bases). Trimming left V 5 bases short and J 2 bases short, with 16 bases between. The CDR3 is 15 residues long. The germline gives CDR1 SEHNR, CDR2 FQNEAQ (reference sequence). DNA of the CDR3: TGTGCCAGCAGCCACATGGGGCAGAATCCCTACGAGCAGTACTTC. Protein: CASSHMGQNPYEQYF. The full variable domain, completed using reference TRBV7-9 and TRBJ2-7, is DTGVSQNPRHKITKRGQNVTFRCDPISEHNRLYWYRQTLGQGPEFLTYFQNEAQLEKSRLLSDRFSAERPKGSFSTLEIQRTEQGDSAMYLCASSHMGQNPYEQYFGPGTRLTVT.

This clonotype was recorded a few times. V and J are TRBV5-1 and TRBJ2-2, with 11 bases fitting TRBD2. Germline assignment: CDR1 SGHRS and CDR2 YFSETQ. The CDR3 length is 15 residues. With 5 bases clipped from V and 4 bases from J, the junction kept 4 bases outside the gene matches. The CDR3 is CASSTGTSGTGELFF. CDR3 sequence (DNA): TGCGCCAGCAGTACTGGGACTAGCGGCACCGGGGAGCTGTTTTTT.

This clonotype was found a few times. This chain joins TRBV10-3 and TRBJ1-2, with a tentative D call TRBD1 (5 bases). Germline V CDR1 and CDR2: ENHRY, SYGVKD. V was trimmed by 2 bases and J by 4 bases, leaving 11 bases between them. The CDR3 is made up of 14 amino acids. CDR3 in DNA: TGTGCCATCAGTGAGCAGGCAGGGACCTATGGCTACACCTTC. It yields the protein CAISEQAGTYGYTF.

This clonotype was detected only once. This rearrangement joins TRBV11-2 to TRBJ2-7, with 7 bases lining up with TRBD1. This CDR3 is 15 amino acids long. Germline values: CDR1 SGHAT, CDR2 FQNNGV. Germline trimming cut 6 bases from V and 3 bases from J; bases unmatched to any gene: 11. CDR3 region: CASRQSLGTDYEQYF. CDR3 DNA sequence: TGTGCCAGCAGGCAATCCCTCGGGACAGACTACGAGCAGTACTTC.

The chain uses TRBV7-9 and TRBJ1-6; the D gene is possibly TRBD1 (6 bases). The CDR3 extends over 15 amino acids. V gave up 5 bases and J gave up 7 bases, with 15 bases separating them. In germline, CDR1 is SEHNR, CDR2 FQNEAQ (reference sequence). CDR3 DNA: TGTGCCAGCAGCCCAACACCGGACAGAAATTCACCCCTCCACTTT. Its protein is CASSPTPDRNSPLHF.

This chain links TRBV6-2 or TRBV6-3 with TRBJ2-1; no clear D gene. Deletions cut 1 base from V and 0 bases from J, with 7 bases between. Looked up from germline, CDR1 is MNHEY and CDR2 is SVGEGT. The CDR3 totals 15 residues. The CDR3 region has the DNA TGTGCCAGCAGTTACTTATCGAGCTCCTACAATGAGCAGTTCTTC. It yields the protein CASSYLSSSYNEQFF.

Points on this clonotype: Relative to the germline gene, one junction end is altered; a read error may explain this. This chain joins TRBV7-9 and TRBJ2-7, with 10 positions matching TRBD1. The CDR3 has 13 residues. The germline V gene has CDR1 SEHNR and CDR2 FQNEAQ (reference sequence). CDR3 sequence (DNA): TGTGCCAGCAGCGACCGGGACAGGGGAGAGACGGACTTC. Protein product: CASSDRDRGETDF.

This clonotype was detected only a few times. The V call is TRBV12-3 or TRBV12-4, the J call TRBJ1-1; no clear D. The germline V and J ends were trimmed by 5 bases and 3 bases, with 13 bases remaining between them. This CDR3 has 14 residues. The CDR3 coding sequence is TGTGCCAGCAGTCCCCGCGCCGGGGACACTGAAGCTTTCTTT. Protein: CASSPRAGDTEAFF.

This chain joins TRBV18 and TRBJ1-5; no clear D. Germline V gene lookup returns CDR1 KGHSH and CDR2 LQKENI. The CDR3 length is 14 residues. Between the trimmed V and J ends, which lost 2 bases and 5 bases, there was a span of 10 bases. The CDR3 sequence is CASSPSSDDQPQHF. The CDR3 nucleotides read TGTGCCAGCTCACCATCGAGTGATGATCAGCCCCAGCATTTT.